This record looks at one T cell receptor (beta chain) sequence and its context. Its specificity is not known. The data stem from a study of shared clonotypes between healthy human individuals. Points from the study as a whole: Among non-shared clonotypes, generation probabilities were lower than among those shared by all four donors. Investigators expected sequencing depth to affect clonotype sharing among donors.

Every subset had its genomic DNA shared out evenly among several immunoSEQ plates. The assay was immunoSEQ multiplex PCR, and TCRdb's table has in-frame clones only and misses some. Here the sample spans 2,500,000 or so clones, around 93% being singletons. The germline V and J ends were trimmed by 6 bases and 8 bases, with 20 bases remaining between them. The CDR3 is 15 amino acids. CDR1 LNHDA and CDR2 SQIVND come from the germline V gene (reference sequence). The source material was naive CD4+ T cells from PBMCs. Subset specified: CD45RA+ positively selected. This chain connects TRBV19 to TRBJ2-1, with unresolved D. This receptor was identified in a man aged 18 to 35 in good health. Some clones in this sample may be carry-over from other donors' samples. This chain's CDR3 is CASSAPRKTPHEQFF. The CDR3 region has the DNA TGTGCCAGTAGCGCTCCGAGAAAAACCCCGCATGAGCAGTTCTTC.